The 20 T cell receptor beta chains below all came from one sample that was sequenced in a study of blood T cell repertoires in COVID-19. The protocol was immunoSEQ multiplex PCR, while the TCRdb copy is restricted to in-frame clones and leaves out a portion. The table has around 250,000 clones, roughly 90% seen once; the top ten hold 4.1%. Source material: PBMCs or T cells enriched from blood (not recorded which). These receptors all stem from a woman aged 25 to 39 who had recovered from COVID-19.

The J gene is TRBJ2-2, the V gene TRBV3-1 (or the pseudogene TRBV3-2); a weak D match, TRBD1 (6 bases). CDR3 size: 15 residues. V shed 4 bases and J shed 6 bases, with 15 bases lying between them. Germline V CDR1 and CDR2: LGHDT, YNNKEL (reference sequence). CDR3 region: CASSLTGEHAGELFF. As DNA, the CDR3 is TGTGCCAGCAGCCTGACAGGCGAGCATGCCGGGGAGCTGTTTTTT.

The CDR3 DNA reads as TGTGCCAGTAGTATAGGCTTCAGGGTTAACACTGAAGCTTTCTTT. Translating gives CASSIGFRVNTEAFF. The chain is built from TRBV19 and TRBJ1-1; D possibly corresponds to TRBD1 (5 bases). The germline gives CDR1 LNHDA, CDR2 SQIVND (reference sequence). The CDR3 sequence is 15 residues long. Deletions cut 1 base from V and 2 bases from J, with 11 bases between.

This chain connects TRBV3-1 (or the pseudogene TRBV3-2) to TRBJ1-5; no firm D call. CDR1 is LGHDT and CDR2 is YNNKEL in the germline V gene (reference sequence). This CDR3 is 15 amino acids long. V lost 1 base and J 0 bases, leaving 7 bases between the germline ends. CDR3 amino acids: CASSQALNSNQPQHF. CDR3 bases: TGTGCCAGCAGCCAAGCTCTAAATAGCAATCAGCCCCAGCATTTT.

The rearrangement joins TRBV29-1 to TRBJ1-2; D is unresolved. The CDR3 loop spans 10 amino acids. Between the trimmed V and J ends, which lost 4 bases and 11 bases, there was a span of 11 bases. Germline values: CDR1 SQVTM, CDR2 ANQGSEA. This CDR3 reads CSVVSQSYTF. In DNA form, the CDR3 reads TGCAGCGTTGTTTCTCAGTCTTACACCTTC.

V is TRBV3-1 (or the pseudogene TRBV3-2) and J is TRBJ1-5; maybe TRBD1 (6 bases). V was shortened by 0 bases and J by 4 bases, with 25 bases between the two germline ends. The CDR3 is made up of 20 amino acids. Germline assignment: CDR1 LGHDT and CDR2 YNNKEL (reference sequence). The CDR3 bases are TGTGCCAGCAGCCAAGACCAGCCGCCAGGGGCTAAGCGACTAAATCAGCCCCAGCATTTT. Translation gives CASSQDQPPGAKRLNQPQHF.

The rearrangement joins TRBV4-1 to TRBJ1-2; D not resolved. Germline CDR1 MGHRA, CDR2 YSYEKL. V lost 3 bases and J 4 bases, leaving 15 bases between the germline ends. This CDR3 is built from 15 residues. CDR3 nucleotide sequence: TGCGCCAGCAGCCAGCCCCCGGGGAAGGTCTATGGCTACACCTTC. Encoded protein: CASSQPPGKVYGYTF.

In DNA form, the CDR3 reads TGTGCCACCAGTGATGCGGTAGGCTCTGGGGCCAACGTCCTGACTTTC. Translated, it gives CATSDAVGSGANVLTF. J is TRBJ2-6 and V is TRBV24-1; D remains ambiguous. The V gene lost 3 bases and the J gene lost 0 bases, with 8 bases spanning the gap. The CDR3 is 16 residues long. Per germline, CDR1 KGHDR and CDR2 SFDVKD.

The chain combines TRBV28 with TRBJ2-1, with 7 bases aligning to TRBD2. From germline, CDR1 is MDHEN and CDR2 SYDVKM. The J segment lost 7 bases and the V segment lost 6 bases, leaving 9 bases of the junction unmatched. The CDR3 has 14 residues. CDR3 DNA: TGTGCCAGCAGCCTCCTCGGGAGGCGGAATGAGCAGTTCTTC. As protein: CASSLLGRRNEQFF.

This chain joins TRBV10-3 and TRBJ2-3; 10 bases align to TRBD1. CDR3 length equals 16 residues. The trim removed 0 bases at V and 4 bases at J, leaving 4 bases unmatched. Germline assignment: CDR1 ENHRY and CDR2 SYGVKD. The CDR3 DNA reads TGTGCCATCAGTGAGTCGGGGACAGGGGTTCCAGATACGCAGTATTTT. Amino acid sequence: CAISESGTGVPDTQYF.

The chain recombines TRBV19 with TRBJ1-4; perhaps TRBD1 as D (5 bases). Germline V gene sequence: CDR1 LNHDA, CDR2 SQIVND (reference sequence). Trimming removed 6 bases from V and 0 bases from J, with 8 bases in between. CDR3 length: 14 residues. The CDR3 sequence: CASSDSSTNEKLFF. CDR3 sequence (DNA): TGTGCCAGTAGCGACAGTTCAACTAATGAAAAACTGTTTTTT.

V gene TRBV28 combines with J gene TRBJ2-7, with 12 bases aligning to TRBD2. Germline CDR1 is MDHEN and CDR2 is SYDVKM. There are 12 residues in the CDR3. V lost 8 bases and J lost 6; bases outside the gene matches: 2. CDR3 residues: CASSGLAGEQYF. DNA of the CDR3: TGTGCCAGCTCGGGACTAGCGGGCGAGCAGTACTTC.

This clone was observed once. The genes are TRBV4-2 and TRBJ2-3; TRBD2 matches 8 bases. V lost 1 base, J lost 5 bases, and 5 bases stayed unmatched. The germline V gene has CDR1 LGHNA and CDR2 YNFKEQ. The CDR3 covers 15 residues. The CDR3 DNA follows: TGTGCCAGCAGCCAAGGAGCGGGAGCGGTAGATACGCAGTATTTT. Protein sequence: CASSQGAGAVDTQYF.

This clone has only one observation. The CDR3 sequence is CASSPGSRSSPLHF. The CDR3 nucleotides are TGTGCCAGCAGCCCAGGGTCTAGGAGCTCACCCCTCCACTTT. J is TRBJ1-6 and V is TRBV9; the D gene is possibly TRBD1 (5 bases). V was cut by 4 bases and J by 10 bases, with 15 bases left in between. This CDR3 has 14 residues. Germline V gene lookup returns CDR1 SGDLS and CDR2 YYNGEE.

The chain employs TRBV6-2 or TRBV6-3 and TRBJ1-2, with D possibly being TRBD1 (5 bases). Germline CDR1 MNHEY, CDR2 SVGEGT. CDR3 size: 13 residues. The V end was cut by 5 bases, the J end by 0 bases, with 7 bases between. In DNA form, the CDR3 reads TGTGCCAGCAGTCGGACAACTAACTATGGCTACACCTTC. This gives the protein CASSRTTNYGYTF.

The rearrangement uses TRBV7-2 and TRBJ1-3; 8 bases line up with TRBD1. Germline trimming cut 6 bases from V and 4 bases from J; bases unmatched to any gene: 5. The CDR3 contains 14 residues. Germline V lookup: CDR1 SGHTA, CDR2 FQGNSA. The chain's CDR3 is CASRDGTGGNTIYF. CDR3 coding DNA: TGTGCCAGCAGAGACGGGACAGGAGGAAACACCATATATTTT. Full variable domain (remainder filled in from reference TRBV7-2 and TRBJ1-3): GAGVSQSPSNKVTEKGKDVELRCDPISGHTALYWYRQSLGQGLEFLIYFQGNSAPDKSGLPSDRFSAERTGGSVSTLTIQRTQQEDSAVYLCASRDGTGGNTIYFGEGSWLTVV.

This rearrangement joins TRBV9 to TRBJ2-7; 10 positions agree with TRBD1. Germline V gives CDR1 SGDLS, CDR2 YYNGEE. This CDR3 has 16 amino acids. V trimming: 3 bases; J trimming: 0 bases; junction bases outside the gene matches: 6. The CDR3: CASSEGQGPSSYEQYF. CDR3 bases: TGTGCCAGCAGCGAGGGACAGGGGCCCAGCTCCTACGAGCAGTACTTC.

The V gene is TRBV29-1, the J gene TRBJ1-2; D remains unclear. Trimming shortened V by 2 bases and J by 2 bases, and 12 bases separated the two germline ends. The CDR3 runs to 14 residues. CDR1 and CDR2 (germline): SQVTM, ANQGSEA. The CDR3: CSVETGKDNYGYTF. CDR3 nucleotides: TGCAGCGTTGAAACGGGGAAGGACAACTATGGCTACACCTTC. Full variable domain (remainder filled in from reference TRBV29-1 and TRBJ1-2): SAVISQKPSRDICQRGTSLTIQCQVDSQVTMMFWYRQQPGQSLTLIATANQGSEATYESGFVIDKFPISRPNLTFSTLTVSNMSPEDSSIYLCSVETGKDNYGYTFGSGTRLTVV.

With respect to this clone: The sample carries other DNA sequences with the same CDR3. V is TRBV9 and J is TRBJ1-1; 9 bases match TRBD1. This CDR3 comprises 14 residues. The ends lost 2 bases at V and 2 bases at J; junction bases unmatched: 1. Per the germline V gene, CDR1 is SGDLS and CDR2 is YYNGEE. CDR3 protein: CASSVDRGNTEAFF. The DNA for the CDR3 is TGTGCCAGCAGCGTGGACAGGGGTAACACTGAAGCTTTCTTT. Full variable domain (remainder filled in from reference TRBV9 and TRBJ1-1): DSGVTQTPKHLITATGQRVTLRCSPRSGDLSVYWYQQSLDQGLQFLIQYYNGEERAKGNILERFSAQQFPDLHSELNLSSLELGDSALYFCASSVDRGNTEAFFGQGTRLTVV.

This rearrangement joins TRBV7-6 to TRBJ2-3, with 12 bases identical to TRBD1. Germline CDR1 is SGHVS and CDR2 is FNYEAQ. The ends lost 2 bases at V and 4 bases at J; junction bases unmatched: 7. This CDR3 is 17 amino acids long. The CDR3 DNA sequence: TGTGCCAGCAGCTTATATGGGGGACAGGGGGCATCAGATACGCAGTATTTT. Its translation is CASSLYGGQGASDTQYF.

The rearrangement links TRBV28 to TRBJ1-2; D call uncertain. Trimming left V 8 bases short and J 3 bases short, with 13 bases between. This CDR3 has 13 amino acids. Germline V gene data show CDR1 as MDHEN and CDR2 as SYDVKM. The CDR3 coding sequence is TGTGCCAGCCGGGAGGGTTTAGACTATGGCTACACCTTC. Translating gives CASREGLDYGYTF.